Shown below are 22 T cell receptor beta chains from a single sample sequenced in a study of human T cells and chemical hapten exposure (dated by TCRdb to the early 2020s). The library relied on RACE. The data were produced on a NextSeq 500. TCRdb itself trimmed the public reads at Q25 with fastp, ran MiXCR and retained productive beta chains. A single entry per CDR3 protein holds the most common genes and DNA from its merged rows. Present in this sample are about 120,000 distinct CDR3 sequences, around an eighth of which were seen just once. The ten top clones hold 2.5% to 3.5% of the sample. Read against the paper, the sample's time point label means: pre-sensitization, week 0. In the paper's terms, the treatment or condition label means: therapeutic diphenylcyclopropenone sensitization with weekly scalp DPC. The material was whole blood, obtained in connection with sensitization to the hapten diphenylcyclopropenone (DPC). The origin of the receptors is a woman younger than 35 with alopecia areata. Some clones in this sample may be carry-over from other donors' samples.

The CDR3 DNA reads as TGTGCCAGCAGTTTAGGGGGGTCTGTTTACGAGCAGTACTTC. This encodes CASSLGGSVYEQYF. This chain joins TRBV28 and TRBJ2-7; D perhaps matches TRBD2 (6 bases). The CDR3 runs 14 residues. The V end lost 2 bases, the J end lost 4 bases, and 12 bases lay between the germline ends. From germline, CDR1 is MDHEN and CDR2 SYDVKM.

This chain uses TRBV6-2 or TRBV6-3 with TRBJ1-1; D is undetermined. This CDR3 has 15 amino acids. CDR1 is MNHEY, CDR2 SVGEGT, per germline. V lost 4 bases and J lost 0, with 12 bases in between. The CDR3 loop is CASSSRIIMNTEAFF. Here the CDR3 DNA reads TGTGCCAGCAGTTCCCGGATTATCATGAACACTGAAGCTTTCTTT.

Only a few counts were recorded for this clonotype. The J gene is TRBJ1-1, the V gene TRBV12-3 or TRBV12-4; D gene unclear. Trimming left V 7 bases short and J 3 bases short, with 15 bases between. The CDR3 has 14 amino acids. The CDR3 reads CASNFAGRDTEAFF. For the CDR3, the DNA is TGTGCCAGCAACTTCGCTGGGAGGGACACTGAAGCTTTCTTT.

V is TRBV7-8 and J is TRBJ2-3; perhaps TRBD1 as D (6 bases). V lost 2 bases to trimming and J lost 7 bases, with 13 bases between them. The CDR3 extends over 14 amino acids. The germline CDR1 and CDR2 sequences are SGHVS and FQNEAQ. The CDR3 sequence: CASSLRGNMNTQYF. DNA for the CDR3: TGTGCCAGCAGCTTAAGGGGGAATATGAATACGCAGTATTTT.

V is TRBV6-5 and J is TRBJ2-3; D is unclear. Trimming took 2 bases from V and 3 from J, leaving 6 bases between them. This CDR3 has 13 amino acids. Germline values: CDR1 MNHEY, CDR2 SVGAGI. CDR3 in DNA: TGTGCCAGCAGTTACGTTCCTACAGATACGCAGTATTTT. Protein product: CASSYVPTDTQYF.

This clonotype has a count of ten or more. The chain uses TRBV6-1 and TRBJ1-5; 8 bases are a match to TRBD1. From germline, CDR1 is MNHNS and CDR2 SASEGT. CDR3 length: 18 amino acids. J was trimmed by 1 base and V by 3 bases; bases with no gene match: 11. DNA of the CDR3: TGTGCCAGCAGTGAGTTGCTCTTGACAGGGGTAAGCAATCAGCCCCAGCATTTT. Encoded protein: CASSELLLTGVSNQPQHF.

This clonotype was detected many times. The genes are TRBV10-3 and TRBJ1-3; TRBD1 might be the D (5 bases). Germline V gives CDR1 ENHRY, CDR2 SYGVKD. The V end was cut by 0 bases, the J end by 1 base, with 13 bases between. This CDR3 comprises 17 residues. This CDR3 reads CAISESRGLASGNTIYF. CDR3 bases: TGTGCCATCAGTGAGTCTAGGGGACTCGCTTCTGGAAACACCATATATTTT.

This CDR3 reads CASSLGTKLEKLFF. CDR3 in DNA: TGTGCCAGCAGTTTAGGGACCAAACTCGAAAAACTGTTTTTT. The V call is TRBV28, the J call TRBJ1-4, with a possible D match to TRBD1 (5 bases). This CDR3 contains 14 residues. Germline-derived CDR1 and CDR2 are MDHEN and SYDVKM. The ends were cut back, 2 bases at V and 8 bases at J, with 12 bases in the middle.

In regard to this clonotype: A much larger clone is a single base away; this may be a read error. This CDR3 is CACSEFGVEAFF. The CDR3 DNA reads TGTGCCTGCAGTGAATTTGGAGTAGAAGCTTTCTTT. The genes are TRBV2 and TRBJ1-1; D is unclear. CDR3 length: 12 amino acids. Germline V gene lookup returns CDR1 SNHLY and CDR2 FYNNEI.

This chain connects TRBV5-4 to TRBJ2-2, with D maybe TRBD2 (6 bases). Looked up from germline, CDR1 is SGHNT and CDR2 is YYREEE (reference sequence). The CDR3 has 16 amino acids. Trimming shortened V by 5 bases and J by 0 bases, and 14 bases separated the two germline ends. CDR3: CASSARGGANTGELFF. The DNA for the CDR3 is TGTGCCAGCAGTGCCCGCGGAGGGGCGAACACCGGGGAGCTGTTTTTT.

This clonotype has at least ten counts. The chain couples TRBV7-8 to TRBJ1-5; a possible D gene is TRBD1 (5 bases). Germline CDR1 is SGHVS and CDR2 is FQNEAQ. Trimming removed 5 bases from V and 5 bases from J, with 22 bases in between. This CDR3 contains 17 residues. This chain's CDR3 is CASSHGLGRAFYQPQHF. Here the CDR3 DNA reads TGTGCCAGCAGCCACGGCCTTGGCAGGGCCTTCTATCAGCCCCAGCATTTT. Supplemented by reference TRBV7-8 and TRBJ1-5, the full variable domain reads GAGVSQSPRYKVAKRGQDVALRCDPISGHVSLFWYQQALGQGPEFLTYFQNEAQLDKSGLPSDRFFAERPEGSVSTLKIQRTQQEDSAVYLCASSHGLGRAFYQPQHFGDGTRLSIL.

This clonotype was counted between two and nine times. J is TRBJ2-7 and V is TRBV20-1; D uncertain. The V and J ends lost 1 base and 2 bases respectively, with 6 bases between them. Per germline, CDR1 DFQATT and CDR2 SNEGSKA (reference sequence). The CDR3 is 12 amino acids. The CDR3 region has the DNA TGCAGTGCTAGAGTTCAGACCTACGAGCAGTACTTC. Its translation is CSARVQTYEQYF.

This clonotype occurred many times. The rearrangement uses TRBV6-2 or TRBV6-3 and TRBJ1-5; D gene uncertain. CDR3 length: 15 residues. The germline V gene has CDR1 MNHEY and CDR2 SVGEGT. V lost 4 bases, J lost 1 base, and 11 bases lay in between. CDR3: CASSSGVVSNQPQHF. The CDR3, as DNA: TGTGCCAGCAGTTCCGGGGTGGTCAGCAATCAGCCCCAGCATTTT.

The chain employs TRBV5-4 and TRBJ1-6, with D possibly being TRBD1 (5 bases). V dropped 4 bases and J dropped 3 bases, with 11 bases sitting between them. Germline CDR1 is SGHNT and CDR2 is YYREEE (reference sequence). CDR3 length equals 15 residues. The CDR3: CASSVGRSYNSPLHF. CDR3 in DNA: TGTGCCAGCAGCGTGGGACGCAGCTATAATTCACCCCTCCACTTT.

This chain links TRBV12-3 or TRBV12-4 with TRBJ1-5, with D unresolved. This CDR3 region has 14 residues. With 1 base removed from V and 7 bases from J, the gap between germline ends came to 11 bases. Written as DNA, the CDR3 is TGTGCCAGCAGTTTAGGCGCCGGCCAACAGCCCCAGCATTTT. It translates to CASSLGAGQQPQHF.

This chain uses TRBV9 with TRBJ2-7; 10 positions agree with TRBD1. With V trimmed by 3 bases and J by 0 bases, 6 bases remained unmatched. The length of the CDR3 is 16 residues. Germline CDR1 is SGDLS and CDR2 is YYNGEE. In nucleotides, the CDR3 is TGTGCCAGCAGCGCAGGGACAGGGGCTAACTCCTACGAGCAGTACTTC. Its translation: CASSAGTGANSYEQYF.

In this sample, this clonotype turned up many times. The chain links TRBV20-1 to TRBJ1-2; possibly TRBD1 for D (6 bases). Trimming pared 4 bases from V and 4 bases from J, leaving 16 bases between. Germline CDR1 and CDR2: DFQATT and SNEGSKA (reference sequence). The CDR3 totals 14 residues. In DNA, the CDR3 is TGCAGTGCTACCCCGTTCGGGGGCGTCTATGGCTACACCTTC. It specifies CSATPFGGVYGYTF.

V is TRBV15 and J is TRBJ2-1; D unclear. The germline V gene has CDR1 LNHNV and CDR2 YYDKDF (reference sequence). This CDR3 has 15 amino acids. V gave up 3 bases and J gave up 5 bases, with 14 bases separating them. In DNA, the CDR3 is TGTGCCACCAGCAGGGCGGTTGTTGGCAACAATGAGCAGTTCTTC. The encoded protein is CATSRAVVGNNEQFF.

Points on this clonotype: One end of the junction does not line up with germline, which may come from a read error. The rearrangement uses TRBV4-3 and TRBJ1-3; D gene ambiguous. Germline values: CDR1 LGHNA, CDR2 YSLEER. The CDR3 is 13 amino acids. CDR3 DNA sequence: TGCGCCAGCAGCCAAGTGAATGGAACCACCATATATTTT. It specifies CASSQVNGTTIYF.

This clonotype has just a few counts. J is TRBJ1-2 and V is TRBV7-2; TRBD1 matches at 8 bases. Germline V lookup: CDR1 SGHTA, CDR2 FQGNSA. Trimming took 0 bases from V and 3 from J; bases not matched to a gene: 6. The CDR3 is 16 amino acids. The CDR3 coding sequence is TGTGCCAGCAGCTTAGCGACCGGACAGGGCGACTATGGCTACACCTTC. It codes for CASSLATGQGDYGYTF.

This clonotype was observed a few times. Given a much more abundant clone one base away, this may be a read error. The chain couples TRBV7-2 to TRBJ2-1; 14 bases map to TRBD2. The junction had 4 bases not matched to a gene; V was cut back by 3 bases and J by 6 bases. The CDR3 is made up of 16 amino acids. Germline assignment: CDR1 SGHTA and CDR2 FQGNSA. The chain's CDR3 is CASSFGTSGGRNEQFF. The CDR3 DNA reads TGTGCCAGCAGCTTCGGGACTAGCGGGGGCCGCAATGAGCAGTTCTTC.

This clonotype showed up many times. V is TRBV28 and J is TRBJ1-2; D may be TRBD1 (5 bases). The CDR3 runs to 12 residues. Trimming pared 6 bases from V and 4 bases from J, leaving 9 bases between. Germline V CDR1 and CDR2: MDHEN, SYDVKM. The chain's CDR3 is CASSREGYGYTF. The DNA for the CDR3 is TGTGCCAGCAGCAGGGAAGGCTATGGCTACACCTTC.